This T cell receptor (beta chain) emerged from a study of post-analysis software for immune sequencing data. Notes on the study in general: Compared against controls, patients with multiple sclerosis displayed significantly lower normalized Chao1 diversity. Patients had higher frequencies than controls of roughly 5 TRBV segments, including TRBV5-6, TRBV5-1 and TRBV20-1.

This CDR3 has 14 residues. Trimming cost V 4 bases and J 4 bases, with 12 bases left between them. Germline V gene lookup returns CDR1 KGHDR and CDR2 SFDVKD. The authors incorporated unique molecular identifiers into the TCR beta cDNA libraries. Via MiXCR, TCRdb re-called the PCR reads, giving one row per CDR3 protein. The table has about 540,000 distinct CDR3 sequences, approximately 31% seen once. Of note for this clonotype: Its antigen is undetermined.

Sequences were obtained from blood. V is TRBV24-1 and J is TRBJ1-2, with D unclear. The sequence came from a girl aged 2-17 years with multiple sclerosis. CDR3 residues: CATSDSTFVYGYTF. The CDR3, as DNA: TGTGCCACCAGTGACTCGACGTTCGTCTATGGCTACACCTTC.